The next 30 T cell receptor beta chains were all read from a single sample in a study of vaccination effects on CD4 cells after COVID-19. CD4+ T cells were isolated after nine to ten days of culture. Their antigens are not known. TCRdb's copy holds only in-frame clones and misses some; the assay was immunoSEQ multiplex PCR. The sample shows tens of thousands of clones, 75% to 80% of them seen only once. The input for sequencing was CD4+ T cells from PBMCs cultured without peptide, taken before COVID-19 vaccination. The receptors here all came from a human donor who had a prior SARS-CoV-2 infection.

Notes on this clone: The identical CDR3 is also encoded by other nucleotide sequences in the sample. The genes are TRBV5-1 and TRBJ1-6, with D hard to call. The CDR3 has 13 residues. From germline, CDR1 is SGHRS and CDR2 YFSETQ. The ends were cut back, 0 bases at V and 6 bases at J, with 4 bases in the middle. The CDR3 DNA reads TGCGCCAGCAGCTTGGACCCTAATTCACCCCTCCACTTT. Protein: CASSLDPNSPLHF.

Only one count was recorded for this clone. The genes are TRBV9 and TRBJ2-3, with a tentative D call TRBD2 (7 bases). The V gene lost 0 bases and the J gene lost 3 bases, with 11 bases spanning the gap. The CDR3 is 15 amino acids. In germline, CDR1 is SGDLS, CDR2 YYNGEE. The CDR3 is CASSVEGGRTDTQYF. In DNA form, the CDR3 reads TGTGCCAGCAGCGTAGAGGGGGGGCGAACAGATACGCAGTATTTT.

This clone appeared a few times. The chain's CDR3 is CASSQDAGYYGYTF. CDR3 nucleotides: TGCGCCAGCAGCCAAGATGCGGGGTACTATGGCTACACCTTC. J is TRBJ1-2 and V is TRBV4-1; D gene uncertain. In germline, CDR1 is MGHRA, CDR2 YSYEKL. The V and J ends lost 0 bases and 3 bases respectively, with 8 bases between them. There are 14 residues in the CDR3.

This clone was observed a handful of times. This chain joins TRBV28 and TRBJ2-7; D possibly corresponds to TRBD2 (5 bases). V was shortened by 1 base and J by 0 bases, with 10 bases between the two germline ends. The germline V gene encodes CDR1 MDHEN and CDR2 SYDVKM. This CDR3 region has 15 residues. The CDR3 reads CASSLYGSSSYEQYF. Written as DNA, the CDR3 is TGTGCCAGCAGTTTATATGGGAGTAGCTCCTACGAGCAGTACTTC.

This clone came up a few times. The rearrangement uses TRBV15 and TRBJ2-3; 8 nucleotides line up with TRBD1. The V gene end was trimmed by 0 bases and the J gene end by 4 bases; junction bases not matched to a gene: 6. The CDR3 has 16 amino acids. Germline V gives CDR1 LNHNV, CDR2 YYDKDF (reference sequence). The CDR3 DNA reads TGTGCCACCAGCAGAGATGTAGACAGGGGAGCAGATACGCAGTATTTT. It encodes CATSRDVDRGADTQYF. The whole variable domain, remainder taken from reference TRBV15 and TRBJ2-3, is DAMVIQNPRYQVTQFGKPVTLSCSQTLNHNVMYWYQQKSSQAPKLLFHYYDKDFNNEADTPDNFQSRRPNTSFCFLDIRSPGLGDTAMYLCATSRDVDRGADTQYFGPGTRLTVL.

This chain connects TRBV7-8 to TRBJ2-5; TRBD2 aligns across 8 bases. The germline V gene encodes CDR1 SGHVS and CDR2 FQNEAQ. The CDR3 has 15 residues. The V and J ends lost 7 bases and 5 bases, in that order; junction bases with no gene match: 12. CDR3 DNA sequence: TGTGCCAGCAACCAGGGCGGGGGGTCGTGGGAGACCCAGTACTTC. It translates to CASNQGGGSWETQYF.

This clone was seen a few times. The V call is TRBV18, the J call TRBJ2-7; the match to TRBD1 covers 7 bases. Germline V gives CDR1 KGHSH, CDR2 LQKENI. Trimming took 6 bases from V and 6 from J; bases not matched to a gene: 11. This CDR3 has 14 residues. CDR3 loop: CASSSGTEPFEQYF. The CDR3 region has the DNA TGTGCCAGCTCTTCCGGGACAGAGCCTTTCGAGCAGTACTTC.

This clone is a singleton in its sample. The V gene is TRBV7-2, the J gene TRBJ2-1; 7 nucleotides agree with TRBD1. CDR3 length: 15 residues. The trim removed 0 bases at V and 9 bases at J, leaving 8 bases unmatched. Germline CDR1 SGHTA, CDR2 FQGNSA. The chain's CDR3 is CASSLARQGGGEQFF. Here the CDR3 DNA reads TGTGCCAGCAGCTTAGCCCGACAGGGTGGCGGTGAGCAGTTCTTC.

The J gene is TRBJ2-7, the V gene TRBV28; perhaps TRBD2 as D (6 bases). This CDR3 is 14 amino acids long. Trimming left V 3 bases short and J 0 bases short, with 9 bases between. Germline V lookup: CDR1 MDHEN, CDR2 SYDVKM. The CDR3 DNA follows: TGTGCCAGCAGTTTGGCCGGGAGCTCCTACGAGCAGTACTTC. Encoded protein: CASSLAGSSYEQYF.

In its sample, this clone was seen a few times. The rearrangement joins TRBV12-5 to TRBJ2-5; D may be TRBD1 (6 bases). Trimming removed 6 bases at V and 4 bases at J, with 12 bases between. Germline CDR1 and CDR2: LGHNT and FRNRAP. This CDR3 is built from 13 residues. This CDR3 reads CASGHRVSETQYF. The CDR3 bases are TGTGCTAGTGGCCACAGGGTATCAGAGACCCAGTACTTC.

The rearrangement uses TRBV18 and TRBJ2-3, with D possibly TRBD2 on 5 matching bases. CDR3 length: 15 residues. V was pared by 5 bases and J by 2 bases, with 14 bases between. CDR1 KGHSH and CDR2 LQKENI come from the germline V gene. The CDR3 region has the DNA TGTGCCAGCTCAAGCATTCTCGGGAACACAGATACGCAGTATTTT. It yields the protein CASSSILGNTDTQYF.

V usage is TRBV2 and J usage is TRBJ1-1, with no clear D. The CDR3 runs to 14 residues. V dropped 3 bases and J dropped 3 bases, with 11 bases sitting between them. Germline V gene lookup returns CDR1 SNHLY and CDR2 FYNNEI. The CDR3 reads CASSESSGDTEAFF. For the CDR3, the DNA is TGTGCCAGCAGTGAGTCGTCCGGGGACACTGAAGCTTTCTTT.

The V call is TRBV19, the J call TRBJ2-3; unclear D gene. The CDR3 is 13 amino acids. The V and J ends lost 3 bases and 2 bases respectively, with 6 bases between them. From germline, CDR1 is LNHDA and CDR2 SQIVND (reference sequence). The CDR3 spells CASSIGSTDTQYF. CDR3 in DNA: TGTGCCAGTAGTATTGGGTCCACAGATACGCAGTATTTT. Full variable domain (rest looked up from reference TRBV19 and TRBJ2-3): DGGITQSPKYLFRKEGQNVTLSCEQNLNHDAMYWYRQDPGQGLRLIYYSQIVNDFQKGDIAEGYSVSREKKESFPLTVTSAQKNPTAFYLCASSIGSTDTQYFGPGTRLTVL.

This sequence joins TRBV30 and TRBJ1-6; D is ambiguous. The CDR3 spans 14 residues. Trimming removed 1 base from V and 7 bases from J, with 11 bases in between. Germline CDR1 reads GTSNPN; CDR2 reads SVGIG (reference sequence). The CDR3 loop is CAWSGVQWNSPLHF. CDR3 nucleotide sequence: TGTGCCTGGAGTGGGGTACAGTGGAATTCACCCCTCCACTTT.

The chain recombines TRBV19 with TRBJ1-1; 10 bases match TRBD1. In germline, CDR1 is LNHDA, CDR2 SQIVND (reference sequence). CDR3 length: 20 amino acids. Trimming removed 2 bases from V and 1 base from J; junction bases left unmatched: 16. The CDR3, as DNA: TGTGCCAGTAGTATAAGTAGTCTTTGGGACAGGGGAATCCCGAACACTGAAGCTTTCTTT. It codes for CASSISSLWDRGIPNTEAFF.

V gene TRBV21-1 combines with J gene TRBJ1-1. TRBV21-1 is reported as a pseudogene. The CDR3 spans 12 residues. The CDR3: CASSKLATEAFF. As DNA, the CDR3 is TGTGCCAGCAGCAAATTAGCCACTGAAGCTTTCTTT.

CDR3 coding DNA: TGTGCCAGCAGTGATTGGCGGAGACTAGCCAAAAACATTCAGTACTTC. It specifies CASSDWRRLAKNIQYF. The chain carries TRBV6-1 and TRBJ2-4; D not resolved. There are 16 residues in the CDR3. The germline CDR1 and CDR2 sequences are MNHNS and SASEGT. V was shortened by 3 bases and J by 0 bases, with 12 bases between the two germline ends.

The chain joins TRBV7-9 to TRBJ1-1; 9 nucleotides align to TRBD1. Germline V lookup: CDR1 SEHNR, CDR2 FQNEAQ (reference sequence). This CDR3 has 15 residues. V dropped 4 bases and J dropped 4; count of bases not matched to a gene: 7. The DNA of the CDR3 is TGTGCCAGCAGCTCACGGACAGGGGAGGTCACTGAAGCTTTCTTT. This sequence encodes CASSSRTGEVTEAFF.

V gene TRBV5-1 combines with J gene TRBJ1-1; D perhaps matches TRBD1 (6 bases). Germline lookup yields CDR1 SGHRS and CDR2 YFSETQ. V lost 5 bases and J 11 bases, leaving 16 bases between the germline ends. The length of the CDR3 is 12 residues. The CDR3 sequence: CASRGQGKAAFF. The CDR3 DNA is TGCGCCAGCAGGGGGCAGGGGAAAGCGGCTTTCTTT.

The chain recombines TRBV5-1 with TRBJ2-3, with 11 bases fitting TRBD2. Germline assignment: CDR1 SGHRS and CDR2 YFSETQ. Trimming at V came to 2 bases and at J to 2 bases, leaving 10 bases not matched to a gene. This CDR3 comprises 18 residues. CDR3 nucleotide sequence: TGCGCCAGCAGCTTTGGTAGCGGGGGGGCAAGCATCACAGATACGCAGTATTTT. Translated, it gives CASSFGSGGASITDTQYF.

J is TRBJ2-7 and V is TRBV19; perhaps TRBD1 as D (5 bases). Germline CDR1 LNHDA, CDR2 SQIVND (reference sequence). Trimming took 3 bases from V and 4 from J, leaving 22 bases between them. The CDR3 consists of 17 residues. For the CDR3, the DNA is TGTGCCAGTAGTATTTCATGGGGCGGCGGCAAGGTTTACGAGCAGTACTTC. Translated, it gives CASSISWGGGKVYEQYF.

The CDR3 nucleotides are TGTGCCAGCAGTCGAATCGGACAGGGTGGCTACGAGCAGTACTTC. This sequence encodes CASSRIGQGGYEQYF. V usage is TRBV6-5 and J usage is TRBJ2-7, with 8 bases lining up with TRBD1. V shed 5 bases and J 3 bases; nucleotides not matched to a gene: 9. The CDR3 length is 15 residues. From germline, CDR1 is MNHEY and CDR2 SVGAGI.

The chain uses TRBV3-1 (or the pseudogene TRBV3-2) and TRBJ1-2; tentative D call: TRBD1 (6 bases). From germline, CDR1 is LGHDT and CDR2 YNNKEL (reference sequence). This CDR3 has 14 amino acids. Trimming removed 4 bases from V and 1 base from J, with 10 bases in between. The CDR3 bases are TGTGCCAGCAGCCCGGGGACACATAACTATGGCTACACCTTC. As protein: CASSPGTHNYGYTF.

The genes are TRBV7-3 and TRBJ2-7; TRBD2 is a possible D gene (6 bases). CDR3 length: 13 residues. V was trimmed by 4 bases and J by 5 bases, leaving 12 bases between them. CDR1 and CDR2 (germline): SGHTA, FQGTGA. Here the CDR3 DNA reads TGTGCCAGCAGCTCCAGGGCGGGGCACGAGCAGTACTTC. Translation: CASSSRAGHEQYF. The entire variable domain, with the rest obtained from reference TRBV7-3 and TRBJ2-7, is as follows: GAGVSQTPSNKVTEKGKYVELRCDPISGHTALYWYRQSLGQGPEFLIYFQGTGAADDSGLPNDRFFAVRPEGSVSTLKIQRTERGDSAVYLCASSSRAGHEQYFGPGTRLTVT.

The rearrangement links TRBV28 to TRBJ2-1, with D perhaps matching TRBD2 (6 bases). CDR1 is MDHEN, CDR2 SYDVKM, per germline. The CDR3 extends over 13 amino acids. Trimming shortened V by 6 bases and J by 10 bases, and 16 bases separated the two germline ends. CDR3 nucleotides: TGTGCCAGCAGGCTCGGGGGATCGGGCGAGCAGTTCTTC. Encoded protein: CASRLGGSGEQFF.

The V call is TRBV29-1, the J call TRBJ1-1; D may be TRBD1 (6 bases). CDR3 length: 14 residues. Germline assignment: CDR1 SQVTM and CDR2 ANQGSEA. Trimming removed 7 bases at V and 1 base at J, with 16 bases between. The CDR3 DNA reads as TGCAGCGCCCTTCAAAACAGGGCGAACACTGAAGCTTTCTTT. Translating gives CSALQNRANTEAFF.

This clone was seen just once. The chain carries TRBV3-1 (or the pseudogene TRBV3-2) and TRBJ2-2; D perhaps matches TRBD2 (6 bases). CDR1 is LGHDT and CDR2 is YNNKEL in the germline V gene (reference sequence). Trimming pared 2 bases from V and 7 bases from J, leaving 14 bases between. The CDR3 spans 15 residues. CDR3 in amino acids: CASSQRLGVGGELFF. CDR3 nucleotide sequence: TGTGCCAGCAGCCAAAGACTAGGGGTAGGCGGGGAGCTGTTTTTT.

The J gene is TRBJ2-2, the V gene TRBV5-1, with 7 bases aligning to TRBD2. CDR1 is SGHRS and CDR2 is YFSETQ in the germline V gene. The CDR3 spans 18 residues. V dropped 0 bases and J dropped 4; count of bases not matched to a gene: 12. The CDR3 region is CASSLEGSASGLTGELFF. The CDR3 DNA is TGCGCCAGCAGCTTGGAGGGGTCGGCTAGCGGCCTCACCGGGGAGCTGTTTTTT.

This chain joins TRBV7-2 and TRBJ1-2; D not certain. Germline V gene data show CDR1 as SGHTA and CDR2 as FQGNSA. V lost 3 bases and J 1 base, leaving 3 bases between the germline ends. The length of the CDR3 is 12 residues. Here the CDR3 reads CASSFFNYGYTF. In DNA form, the CDR3 reads TGTGCCAGCAGCTTTTTTAACTATGGCTACACCTTC.

In regard to this clone: Other DNA sequences of this sample code for an identical CDR3. CDR3 DNA sequence: TGTGCCAGCAGCTTAAGTGGGACTACCAATGAGCAGTTCTTC. Protein sequence: CASSLSGTTNEQFF. The chain employs TRBV7-9 and TRBJ2-1, with 7 positions matching TRBD2. CDR3 length: 14 amino acids. Germline CDR1 reads SEHNR; CDR2 reads FQNEAQ (reference sequence). The ends lost 2 bases at V and 6 bases at J; junction bases unmatched: 4.